This T cell receptor beta chain was observed in a study of shared clonotypes between healthy human individuals. Germline loops: CDR1 SGHNT, CDR2 YYREEE (reference sequence). The CDR3 length is 15 residues. Replicate PCRs from sorted subsets contained approximately 220 ng DNA, which is 29,000 or so T cell genomes. The method was immunoSEQ multiplex PCR; TCRdb's version includes in-frame clones alone and lacks a portion of them. Of about 2.4 million clones in the sample, roughly 93% are singletons; the top ten hold about 0.38%. About this clone: The antigen is not known. Its ends do not fully match the called genes, so a read error is possible.

Study-level results: Deeper or shallower sequencing was expected to change how clonotypes are shared among donors. Limited genetic and exposure-history diversity came from having few donors. Rarefaction gave evidence that sorted-subset sequencing remained incomplete despite large depth.

This chain joins TRBV5-4 and TRBJ2-1; D possibly corresponds to TRBD2 (6 bases). The specimen sequenced was naive CD4+ T cells from PBMCs. As to subset: CD45RA+ positively selected. This receptor was taken from a man aged 18-30 years in good health. Some clones in this sample may be carry-over from other donors' samples. The CDR3 DNA follows: TGTGCCAGCAGTTTGGGACTCCCGGGGAACAATGAGCAGTTCTTC. It encodes CASSLGLPGNNEQFF.